This T cell receptor (beta chain) was identified during a study of T cell changes during pregnancy in multiple sclerosis. Using immunoSEQ multiplex PCR, the repertoire was profiled, and TCRdb retains in-frame clones only, with some absent. The sample has more than 40,000 clones; under 90% are singletons. With 1 base removed from V and 6 bases from J, the gap between germline ends came to 16 bases. This CDR3 region has 16 residues. CDR1 LGHNA and CDR2 YSLEER come from the germline V gene. V usage is TRBV4-3 and J usage is TRBJ2-1, with D tentatively TRBD1 (7 bases). This receptor was taken from a female donor in good health, enrolled as a control in a pregnancy study. The source was peripheral blood, collected in the first trimester of pregnancy. CDR3 in DNA: TGCGCCAGCAGCCAAGCCCCGACAGGGAGGAGCAATGAGCAGTTCTTC. Its translation is CASSQAPTGRSNEQFF.